Below, 17 T cell receptor beta chains from the same sample are listed, as sequenced in a study of T cell responses to AZD1222 COVID-19 vaccine (dated by TCRdb to about 2021). In light of the paper, this sample's time point label describes: baseline before first vaccination. The receptor library was made with the immunoSEQ multiplex PCR assay. Entries here come from immuneACCESS through TCRdb and include only in-frame sequences with V and J called. Some clones fail to appear in such tables; in the studies checked, an unresolved V gene covers under half of the shortfall, and the cause of the remainder is unknown. The sample profile shows approximately 68,000 clones; more than 70% of them were found once. The ten largest clones take up 15% to 20% of the sample. The material was peripheral blood, obtained on day 0 of AZD1222 vaccination. The receptors originated from an adult in good health.

The J gene is TRBJ2-7, the V gene TRBV28, with D possibly matching TRBD2 (5 bases). This CDR3 comprises 15 residues. Looked up from germline, CDR1 is MDHEN and CDR2 is SYDVKM. The V and J ends lost 2 bases and 2 bases respectively, with 13 bases between them. This CDR3 is CASSLTPSRAYEQYF. The CDR3 DNA is TGTGCCAGCAGTTTAACCCCTAGCAGAGCCTACGAGCAGTACTTC.

V is TRBV29-1 and J is TRBJ1-2; 10 bases are shared with TRBD1. Germline lookup yields CDR1 SQVTM and CDR2 ANQGSEA. V lost 7 bases and J lost 5; bases outside the gene matches: 7. CDR3 length: 13 residues. CDR3 sequence (DNA): TGCAGCGCTGGACAGGGGGATGGTTATGGCTACACCTTC. This gives the protein CSAGQGDGYGYTF.

This clone was counted between two and nine times. The chain joins TRBV9 to TRBJ2-7; 11 bases line up with TRBD1. Germline trimming cut 4 bases from V and 2 bases from J; bases unmatched to any gene: 5. The CDR3 extends over 15 amino acids. From germline, CDR1 is SGDLS and CDR2 YYNGEE. The CDR3 region has the DNA TGTGCCAGCAGCACCGAGGGACAGGGGGCCTACGAGCAGTACTTC. Translating it yields CASSTEGQGAYEQYF.

The J gene is TRBJ2-5, the V gene TRBV30; D is undetermined. This CDR3 has 13 residues. CDR1 and CDR2 (germline): GTSNPN, SVGIG (reference sequence). The germline V and J ends were trimmed by 4 bases and 0 bases, with 9 bases remaining between them. The CDR3 spells CAWTRENQETQYF. In DNA, the CDR3 is TGTGCCTGGACAAGAGAGAACCAAGAGACCCAGTACTTC.

This rearrangement joins TRBV7-2 to TRBJ1-4, with D uncertain. The V end was cut by 0 bases, the J end by 5 bases, with 4 bases between. CDR3 length: 13 residues. The germline CDR1 and CDR2 sequences are SGHTA and FQGNSA. CDR3 protein: CASSLALNEKLFF. Written as DNA, the CDR3 is TGTGCCAGCAGCTTAGCATTGAATGAAAAACTGTTTTTT.

V gene TRBV6-1 combines with J gene TRBJ2-5, with TRBD2 as a possible D gene (6 bases). Germline V gene sequence: CDR1 MNHNS, CDR2 SASEGT. The CDR3 contains 15 residues. V shed 2 bases and J shed 4 bases, with 14 bases lying between them. The CDR3 sequence is CASSESFSGRETQYF. DNA of the CDR3: TGTGCCAGCAGTGAATCGTTTAGCGGTAGAGAGACCCAGTACTTC.

CDR3 in amino acids: CASSLSGKGNQPQHF. The CDR3, as DNA: TGTGCCAGCAGTTTATCAGGGAAGGGCAATCAGCCCCAGCATTTT. This chain uses TRBV27 with TRBJ1-5; the D is unclear. V lost 0 bases and J lost 2, with 8 bases in between. CDR1 and CDR2 from the germline V gene are MNHEY and SMNVEV (reference sequence). This CDR3 is built from 15 residues.

The V call is TRBV4-3, the J call TRBJ2-3, with D possibly being TRBD2 (5 bases). V lost 5 bases, J lost 0 bases, and 12 bases lay in between. The CDR3 totals 15 residues. Germline V lookup: CDR1 LGHNA, CDR2 YSLEER. The CDR3 here is CASSEGVASTDTQYF. The CDR3 DNA reads TGCGCCAGCAGCGAGGGTGTGGCTAGCACAGATACGCAGTATTTT.

In its sample, this clone was seen once. This chain joins TRBV11-3 and TRBJ2-3; D gene unclear. V shed 1 base and J shed 6 bases, with 14 bases lying between them. CDR3 length: 15 residues. Per the germline V gene, CDR1 is SGHNT and CDR2 is YENEEA. DNA of the CDR3: TGTGCCAGCAGCTTAGGGATTTCTGAAGGGGATACGCAGTATTTT. Translation: CASSLGISEGDTQYF.

The J gene is TRBJ1-6, the V gene TRBV11-2, with D tentatively TRBD1 (5 bases). CDR1 and CDR2 (germline): SGHAT, FQNNGV. V shed 6 bases and J shed 2 bases, with 14 bases lying between them. The CDR3 has 16 amino acids. As DNA, the CDR3 is TGTGCCAGCAGTCCCAACGGGGGAACCTATAATTCACCCCTCCACTTT. Protein: CASSPNGGTYNSPLHF. Using reference TRBV11-2 and TRBJ1-6 for the parts outside the CDR3, the full variable domain is EAGVAQSPRYKIIEKRQSVAFWCNPISGHATLYWYQQILGQGPKLLIQFQNNGVVDDSQLPKDRFSAERLKGVDSTLKIQPAKLEDSAVYLCASSPNGGTYNSPLHFGNGTRLTVT.

The genes are TRBV27 and TRBJ1-6, with D perhaps TRBD1 (6 bases). The CDR3 spans 13 residues. Germline values: CDR1 MNHEY, CDR2 SMNVEV (reference sequence). Trimming removed 5 bases at V and 10 bases at J, with 12 bases between. The CDR3 sequence is CASSHRVYSPLHF. As DNA, the CDR3 is TGTGCCAGCAGTCACAGGGTCTACTCACCCCTCCACTTT.

The CDR3 region is CASSEEGAAGYTF. CDR3 DNA: TGTGCCAGCAGTGAAGAGGGGGCAGCTGGCTACACCTTC. The chain is built from TRBV6-1 and TRBJ1-2, with 7 bases matching TRBD1. CDR1 and CDR2 from the germline V gene are MNHNS and SASEGT. Trimming at V came to 1 base and at J to 7 bases, leaving 3 bases not matched to a gene. The CDR3 covers 13 residues.

This chain links TRBV19 with TRBJ2-3, with TRBD1 matching 8 bases. The CDR3 is 16 residues long. J gave up 0 bases and V 1 base, and 3 bases lay outside the gene matches. The germline V gene has CDR1 LNHDA and CDR2 SQIVND (reference sequence). The CDR3 DNA is TGTGCCAGTAGTATAGGCAGGGGGCTTAGCACAGATACGCAGTATTTT. Amino acids: CASSIGRGLSTDTQYF.

The chain employs TRBV9 and TRBJ2-3, with 8 bases that match TRBD1. CDR3 length: 16 amino acids. V dropped 0 bases and J dropped 2; count of bases not matched to a gene: 5. Looked up from germline, CDR1 is SGDLS and CDR2 is YYNGEE. The CDR3 DNA reads TGTGCCAGCAGCGTAGAGGGCAGGGGGCACACAGATACGCAGTATTTT. The encoded protein is CASSVEGRGHTDTQYF.

The chain uses TRBV5-1 and TRBJ2-1; D uncertain. The germline CDR1 and CDR2 sequences are SGHRS and YFSETQ. The CDR3 runs 12 residues. Deletions cut 0 bases from V and 6 bases from J, with 4 bases between. DNA of the CDR3: TGCGCCAGCAGCTTGGCCCTCAATGAGCAGTTCTTC. Residues: CASSLALNEQFF.

The chain combines TRBV6-4 with TRBJ2-3; no reliable D call. The V gene lost 10 bases and the J gene lost 0 bases, with 17 bases spanning the gap. In germline, CDR1 is MRHNA, CDR2 SNTAGT. CDR3 length: 15 amino acids. The CDR3 protein is CATAGGPSSTDTQYF. The CDR3 coding sequence is TGTGCCACTGCCGGTGGCCCCTCTAGCACAGATACGCAGTATTTT.

This sequence joins TRBV10-1 and TRBJ2-2; D remains ambiguous. Trimming left V 0 bases short and J 6 bases short, with 11 bases between. The CDR3 is 15 residues long. Germline V CDR1 and CDR2: WNHNN, SYGVQD (reference sequence). CDR3 protein: CASSESQYGAGELFF. For the CDR3, the DNA is TGCGCCAGCAGTGAGTCTCAGTATGGGGCCGGGGAGCTGTTTTTT.